Sequencing of this T cell receptor beta chain was carried out in a study of radiotherapy plus CTLA-4 blockade in lung cancer. Trimming took 2 bases from V and 5 from J, leaving 12 bases between them. The CDR3 runs to 14 residues. Germline-derived CDR1 and CDR2 are MNHEY and SMNVEV (reference sequence). Clones were read by immunoSEQ multiplex PCR, and TCRdb kept only the in-frame ones, dropping some. Found here are some 46,000 clones, approximately 71% of them singletons; the top ten hold around 2.4%. This TCR came from a human donor with non-small cell lung cancer whose response to radiotherapy plus ipilimumab could not be evaluated. This chain uses TRBV27 with TRBJ2-5, with D possibly matching TRBD2 (5 bases). The starting material was peripheral blood, obtained from a patient treated with radiotherapy plus ipilimumab. CDR3 loop: CASSLGLASETQYF. The CDR3 bases are TGTGCCAGCAGTTTAGGGCTAGCTTCGGAGACCCAGTACTTC.